Listed below are T cell receptor beta chains from one sample, sequenced in a study of blood T cell repertoires in COVID-19. Only in-frame clones appear in the TCRdb table, and some are missing; sequencing was by immunoSEQ multiplex PCR. The sample gives 50,000 to 85,000 clones, 82% of which show up once; under 8% is in the top ten. The sample comprised peripheral blood. Source of these receptors: a man between 60 and 70 years old with acute or convalescent COVID-19. Each CDR3 is given with its conserved first and last residue. D genes are given only for firm matches. Clone size appears in some rows only: once, few, many, or a class for an expanded clone.

>.|TRBJ1-1|TRBV27|.
TGTGCCAGCAGTTTAAATCGGAACACTGAAGCTTTCTTT
CASSLNRNTEAFF
>.|TRBJ1-1|TRBV2|.
TGTGCCAGCAATGAGGGGCGCGGTGAAGCTTTCTTT
CASNEGRGEAFF
>.|TRBJ1-4|TRBV5-6|.
TGTGCCAGCAGCTTGGCGTCGGGGATACGCGAAAAACTGTTTTTT
CASSLASGIREKLFF
>.|TRBJ1-2|TRBV13|.
TGTGCCAGCAGCTTTACAGGGACCTATGGCTACACCTTC
CASSFTGTYGYTF
>.|TRBJ1-4|TRBV5-6|.
TGTGCCAGCAGCTTCAGGGCGCCGGGGGCTAATGAAAAACTGTTTTTT
CASSFRAPGANEKLFF
>.|TRBJ1-1|TRBV3-1/TRBV3-2|.
TGTGCCAGCAGACAGGGAACGAACACTGAAGCTTTCTTT
CASRQGTNTEAFF
>.|TRBJ1-4|TRBV7-2|.
TGTGCCAGCAGCTTAGTCCCCAGGGCTACTAATGAAAAACTGTTTTTT
CASSLVPRATNEKLFF
>.|TRBJ2-2|TRBV30|.
TGTGCCTGGAGTAATAGCAACACCGGGGAGCTGTTTTTT
CAWSNSNTGELFF
>TRBD2|TRBJ2-7|TRBV9|.
TGTGCCAGCAGCGTAGAGGCGGGGGGCTACTACGAGCAGTACTTC
CASSVEAGGYYEQYF
>.|TRBJ1-6|TRBV9|once
TGTGCCAGCAGCGCCAAGGGGGTACGAGGGAGCAGTTCACCCCTCCACTTT
CASSAKGVRGSSSPLHF
>TRBD2|TRBJ2-3|TRBV6-4|.
TGTGCCAGCAGTGAGGCGGGGGGGAGCACAGATACGCAGTATTTT
CASSEAGGSTDTQYF
>TRBD1|TRBJ2-1|TRBV7-2|.
TGTGCCAGCAGCTCGGGACAGGGGGGATACAATGAGCAGTTCTTC
CASSSGQGGYNEQFF
>.|TRBJ1-2|TRBV4-1|few
TGCGCCAGCAGCCCTATCGACAGGACTAACTATGGCTACACCTTC
CASSPIDRTNYGYTF
>TRBD1|TRBJ2-7|TRBV6-2/TRBV6-3|.
TGTGCCAGCAGTTACTCTGCGAAGGGGGCAGGCGAGCAGTACTTC
CASSYSAKGAGEQYF
>TRBD2|TRBJ2-5|TRBV19|.
TGTGCCAGTAGTACCGGGACGGGAGGGGAGACCCAGTACTTC
CASSTGTGGETQYF
>TRBD1|TRBJ1-5|TRBV7-8|.
TGTGCCAGCAGCTCGCGGGACAGTTATAGCAATCAGCCCCAGCATTTT
CASSSRDSYSNQPQHF
>.|TRBJ2-1|TRBV5-1|.
TGCGCCAGCAGCTTGGAGCTGGGGAACAGAGGGGAGCAGTTCTTC
CASSLELGNRGEQFF
>.|TRBJ1-1|TRBV19|.
TGTGCCAGTAGTAGAGTGCCGGGGAGAGGGACAAAGACTGAAGCTTTCTTT
CASSRVPGRGTKTEAFF
>TRBD2|TRBJ2-5|TRBV6-4|.
TGTGCCAGCAGATCACCGGGACTACGACACCAAGAGACCCAGTACTTC
CASRSPGLRHQETQYF
>.|TRBJ1-2|TRBV15|.
TGTGCCACCAGGCCCGGGACATCCTATGGCTACACCTTC
CATRPGTSYGYTF
>.|TRBJ1-4|TRBV11-3|.
TGTGCCAGCAGCCGCGGAGAAAAACTGTTTTTT
CASSRGEKLFF
>.|TRBJ2-1|TRBV6-2/TRBV6-3|.
TGTGCCAGCAGTTACGCGGGCGGATACAATGAGCAGTTCTTC
CASSYAGGYNEQFF
>TRBD1|TRBJ2-5|TRBV20-1|.
TGCAGTGCTAGTATAGGGGGCGGAAAGACCCAGTACTTC
CSASIGGGKTQYF
>TRBD2|TRBJ2-3|TRBV3-1/TRBV3-2|.
TGTGCCAGCAGCCAAGAAAGATTGGTGGCGGGACTAGCGGGGGACATCACAGATACGCAGTATTTT
CASSQERLVAGLAGDITDTQYF
>.|TRBJ2-2|TRBV7-6|.
TGTGCCAGCAGCCCGACAGGACACACGAACACCGGGGAGCTGTTTTTT
CASSPTGHTNTGELFF
>.|TRBJ2-7|TRBV2|.
TGTGCCAGCAAAACAGGACAGAGCTACGAGCAGTACTTC
CASKTGQSYEQYF
>.|TRBJ1-6|TRBV19|.
TGTGCCAGTAGTCTTCAGGGTAGTAATAATTCACCCCTCCACTTT
CASSLQGSNNSPLHF
>.|TRBJ1-3|TRBV19|medium-sized
TGTGCCAGTAGTCCTCAGGGCTTTGGAAACACCATATATTTT
CASSPQGFGNTIYF
>TRBD1|TRBJ1-5|TRBV5-6|.
TGTGCCAGCAGCTTGGCTCAGGGGGTAAACAATCAGCCCCAGCATTTT
CASSLAQGVNNQPQHF
>TRBD1|TRBJ1-3|TRBV27|.
TGTGCCAGCAGTTCCGGGACAGGAAGAAACACCATATATTTT
CASSSGTGRNTIYF
>.|TRBJ1-6|TRBV2|few
TGTGCCAGCAGTACTACCCCGACAGCGACCCTCCACTTT
CASSTTPTATLHF
>TRBD2|TRBJ2-2|TRBV7-2|once
TGTGCCAGCAGCAAGGGACTAGCGGGGGCCGCGAACACCGGGGAGCTGTTTTTT
CASSKGLAGAANTGELFF
>.|TRBJ1-1|TRBV3-1/TRBV3-2|.
TGTGCCAGCAGCCAAGGCCTTCAGGGGTCTGAAGCTTTCTTT
CASSQGLQGSEAFF
>TRBD2|TRBJ2-2|TRBV7-7|.
TGTGCCAGCAGCTTCCTGACTAGCGGGGCGCCAAACACCGGGGAGCTGTTTTTT
CASSFLTSGAPNTGELFF
>.|TRBJ1-5|TRBV6-5|.
TGTGCCAGCAGGAAACAGGGTAGTCCTAATCAGCCCCAGCATTTT
CASRKQGSPNQPQHF
>.|TRBJ1-3|TRBV7-2|.
TGTGCCAGCAGCCTGAGGGCCGGAAACACCATATATTTT
CASSLRAGNTIYF
>.|TRBJ1-4|TRBV10-3|.
TGTGCCATCAGTGAACAGGGTGCAACTAATGAAAAACTGTTTTTT
CAISEQGATNEKLFF
>.|TRBJ1-2|TRBV11-2|.
TGTGCCAGCAGCTGGCGACACGCGTACGGCGGCTACACCTTC
CASSWRHAYGGYTF
>.|TRBJ1-1|TRBV29-1|.
TGCAGCGTATCGGGACACTTGAACACTGAAGCTTTCTTT
CSVSGHLNTEAFF